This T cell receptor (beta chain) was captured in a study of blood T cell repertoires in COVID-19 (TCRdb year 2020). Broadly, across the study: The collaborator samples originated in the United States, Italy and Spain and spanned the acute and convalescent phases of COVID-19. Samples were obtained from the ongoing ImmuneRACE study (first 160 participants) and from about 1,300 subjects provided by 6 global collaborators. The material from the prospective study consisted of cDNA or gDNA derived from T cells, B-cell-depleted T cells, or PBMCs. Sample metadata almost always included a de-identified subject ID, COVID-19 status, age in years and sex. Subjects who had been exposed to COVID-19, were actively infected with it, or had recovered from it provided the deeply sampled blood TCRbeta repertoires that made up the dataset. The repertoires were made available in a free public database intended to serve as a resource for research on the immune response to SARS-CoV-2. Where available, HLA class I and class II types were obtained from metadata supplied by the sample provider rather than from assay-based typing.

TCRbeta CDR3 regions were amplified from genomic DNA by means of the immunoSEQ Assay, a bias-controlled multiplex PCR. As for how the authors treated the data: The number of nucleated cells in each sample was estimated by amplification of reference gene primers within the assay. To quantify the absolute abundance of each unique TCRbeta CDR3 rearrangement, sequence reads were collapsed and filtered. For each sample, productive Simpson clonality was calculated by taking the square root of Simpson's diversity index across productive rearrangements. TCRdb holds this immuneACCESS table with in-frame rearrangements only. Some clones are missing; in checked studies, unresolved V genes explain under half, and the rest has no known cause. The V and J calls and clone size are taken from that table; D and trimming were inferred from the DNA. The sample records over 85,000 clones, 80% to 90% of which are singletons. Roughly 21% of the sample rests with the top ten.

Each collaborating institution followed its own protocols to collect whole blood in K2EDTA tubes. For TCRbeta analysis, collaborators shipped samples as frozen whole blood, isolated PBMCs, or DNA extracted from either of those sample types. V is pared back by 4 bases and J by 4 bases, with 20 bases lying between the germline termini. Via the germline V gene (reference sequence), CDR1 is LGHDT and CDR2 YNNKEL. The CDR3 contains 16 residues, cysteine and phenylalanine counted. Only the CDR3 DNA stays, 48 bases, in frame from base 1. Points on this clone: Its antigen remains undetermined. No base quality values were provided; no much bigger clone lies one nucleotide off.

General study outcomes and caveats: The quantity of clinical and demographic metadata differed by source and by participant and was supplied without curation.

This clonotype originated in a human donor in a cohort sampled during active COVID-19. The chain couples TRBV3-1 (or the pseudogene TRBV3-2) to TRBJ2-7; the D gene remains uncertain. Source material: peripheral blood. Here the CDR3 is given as CASSRMSRSHQYEQYF. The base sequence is TGTGCCAGCAGCCGGATGTCCCGGAGTCACCAGTACGAGCAGTACTTC.